Here is one T cell receptor beta chain with its context. The antigen remains undetermined. The sample originates from a study of T cell responses to AZD1222 COVID-19 vaccine. Regarding the study as a whole: Spike-specific TCR breadth and depth grew following two AZD1222 doses.

Repertoires were generated with immunoSEQ multiplex PCR, while TCRdb's copy carries only in-frame clones and drops some. The repertoire holds more than 150,000 clones, with approximately 92% as singletons. CDR1 is LNHDA and CDR2 is SQIVND in the germline V gene (reference sequence). Between the trimmed V and J ends, which lost 3 bases and 7 bases, there was a span of 9 bases. The CDR3 runs 12 residues. The input for sequencing was peripheral blood, taken on day 0 of AZD1222 vaccination. This sequence originates from an adult in good health. The chain uses TRBV19 and TRBJ1-1; D ambiguous. CDR3 sequence reads: CASSMEGFEAFF. The CDR3 DNA follows: TGTGCCAGTAGTATGGAGGGCTTTGAAGCTTTCTTT.